A single sample is the source of the 7 T cell receptor beta chains below, sequenced in a study of beta chain features in type 1 diabetes. Reverse transcription of all isolated RNA meant that expressed TCRB transcripts were sequenced. Profiling relied on immunoSEQ multiplex PCR, and the TCRdb table lists in-frame clones only, not all of them. Of roughly 240,000 clones in the sample, roughly an eighth were seen once. The sequenced material came from naive CD4+ T cells from blood. Receptors originate from a woman between 35 and 50 years old in good health.

The table lists this clone with a few counts. The gene calls are TRBV25-1 and TRBJ2-2, with D perhaps matching TRBD2 (6 bases). The CDR3 runs 16 residues. Trimming took off 1 base at V and 0 bases at J, with 9 bases between the two ends. Per germline, CDR1 MGHDK and CDR2 SYGVNS. CDR3 amino acids: CASSEWAGSNTGELFF. The CDR3 DNA follows: TGTGCCAGCAGTGAATGGGCGGGGTCGAACACCGGGGAGCTGTTTTTT.

This clone was seen a handful of times. The chain links TRBV19 to TRBJ1-1; 7 nucleotides line up with TRBD1. With 7 bases clipped from V and 1 base from J, the junction kept 6 bases outside the gene matches. This CDR3 region has 14 residues. Germline loops: CDR1 LNHDA, CDR2 SQIVND (reference sequence). The DNA of the CDR3 is TGTGCCAGTATCCCGACAGGGAAGAACACTGAAGCTTTCTTT. As protein: CASIPTGKNTEAFF.

This clone was counted between two and nine times. The chain links TRBV6-5 to TRBJ2-3; TRBD1 might be the D (5 bases). Trimming took off 4 bases at V and 2 bases at J, with 13 bases between the two ends. Germline-derived CDR1 and CDR2 are MNHEY and SVGAGI. The CDR3 has 15 amino acids. The CDR3 sequence is CASSSPPGSTDTQYF. CDR3 DNA sequence: TGTGCCAGCAGTTCCCCGCCAGGGTCCACAGATACGCAGTATTTT.

This clone was picked up a small number of times. The chain carries TRBV5-1 and TRBJ1-6, with no clear D. Trimming cost V 4 bases and J 4 bases, with 12 bases left between them. From germline, CDR1 is SGHRS and CDR2 YFSETQ. This CDR3 is 15 amino acids long. CDR3 in DNA: TGCGCCAGCAGCCCGGCGGGCCTATATAATTCACCCCTCCACTTT. It encodes CASSPAGLYNSPLHF.

The table lists this clone with a few counts. The chain has TRBV2 and TRBJ2-3, with D hard to call. Germline CDR1 SNHLY, CDR2 FYNNEI. Trimming took 5 bases from V and 0 from J, leaving 9 bases between them. This CDR3 is built from 14 residues. CDR3 in DNA: TGTGCCAGCAGTCCGAGATTAAGCACAGATACGCAGTATTTT. Amino acids: CASSPRLSTDTQYF.

This clone appeared a few times. The CDR3 protein is CASSTWTSGQETQYF. CDR3 sequence (DNA): TGTGCCAGCAGCACATGGACTAGCGGACAAGAGACCCAGTACTTC. The V and J genes are TRBV5-4 and TRBJ2-5, with 10 bases lining up with TRBD2. The CDR3 consists of 15 residues. Trimming cost V 4 bases and J 2 bases; bases outside gene matches: 5. Germline V lookup: CDR1 SGHNT, CDR2 YYREEE (reference sequence).

The chain joins TRBV18 to TRBJ2-7; 10 positions match TRBD1. The germline V gene has CDR1 KGHSH and CDR2 LQKENI. Losses at the gene ends were 6 bases for V and 2 bases for J; bases not matched to a gene: 4. The CDR3 consists of 14 residues. The CDR3 sequence is CASSATGGTYEQYF. CDR3 DNA: TGTGCCAGCTCCGCGACAGGGGGCACCTACGAGCAGTACTTC. The full variable domain, completed using reference TRBV18 and TRBJ2-7, is NAGVMQNPRHLVRRRGQEARLRCSPMKGHSHVYWYRQLPEEGLKFMVYLQKENIIDESGMPKERFSAEFPKEGPSILRIQQVVRGDSAAYFCASSATGGTYEQYFGPGTRLTVT.